The 24 T cell receptor beta chains given below trace back to one sample, sequenced in a study of cytomegalovirus exposure and HLA in healthy donors. Primers for the PCR totalled 60 Vbeta and 13 Jbeta. Repertoires were generated with immunoSEQ multiplex PCR, while TCRdb's copy carries only in-frame clones and drops some. The table lists under 300,000 clones, 86% of them singletons. Sequencing was performed on PBMCs. The source of these receptors is a middle-aged man in good health and CMV-seropositive.

This clone appeared a single time. The chain couples TRBV27 to TRBJ2-7; a possible D gene is TRBD1 (5 bases). The V and J ends lost 3 bases and 0 bases respectively, with 12 bases between them. Germline V CDR1 and CDR2: MNHEY, SMNVEV (reference sequence). The length of the CDR3 is 15 residues. CDR3 DNA: TGTGCCAGCAGTTTCGTCAGGGCGAGCTCCTACGAGCAGTACTTC. It specifies CASSFVRASSYEQYF.

The rearrangement uses TRBV6-6 and TRBJ2-5, with TRBD2 matching 13 bases. The CDR3 contains 15 residues. The V gene end was trimmed by 11 bases and the J gene end by 5 bases; junction bases not matched to a gene: 11. CDR1 and CDR2 from the germline V gene are MNHNY and SVGAGI (reference sequence). The chain's CDR3 is CAGATSGRAGETQYF. In DNA form, the CDR3 reads TGTGCCGGGGCCACTAGCGGGAGGGCCGGCGAGACCCAGTACTTC.

The DNA of the CDR3 is TGTGCCAGCCGCCTAGCACCTAGCACAGATACGCAGTATTTT. The encoded protein is CASRLAPSTDTQYF. The chain uses TRBV28 and TRBJ2-3; possible D gene TRBD2, 5 bases. Deletions cut 8 bases from V and 0 bases from J, with 12 bases between. Germline V lookup: CDR1 MDHEN, CDR2 SYDVKM. The CDR3 extends over 14 amino acids.

The J gene is TRBJ2-4, the V gene TRBV2; TRBD1 matches at 10 bases. This CDR3 contains 15 residues. Germline CDR1 reads SNHLY; CDR2 reads FYNNEI. V dropped 6 bases and J dropped 5; count of bases not matched to a gene: 7. CDR3: CASRDRGWGENIQYF. The CDR3 DNA sequence: TGTGCCAGCAGGGACAGGGGGTGGGGGGAAAACATTCAGTACTTC.

This chain uses TRBV7-9 with TRBJ2-3; 14 nucleotides line up with TRBD2. Per the germline V gene, CDR1 is SEHNR and CDR2 is FQNEAQ (reference sequence). The CDR3 runs 16 residues. Trimming cost V 5 bases and J 5 bases; bases outside gene matches: 6. The CDR3 region has the DNA TGTGCCAGCAGCCAGGGACTAGCGGGAGCCGGAGATACGCAGTATTTT. Translating gives CASSQGLAGAGDTQYF.

The J gene is TRBJ1-2, the V gene TRBV19; perhaps TRBD1 as D (6 bases). The CDR3 is 14 residues long. Germline CDR1 LNHDA, CDR2 SQIVND (reference sequence). V shed 4 bases and J shed 5 bases, with 14 bases lying between them. This CDR3 is CASSTSTGFYGYTF. The CDR3, as DNA: TGTGCCAGTAGTACCTCGACAGGTTTTTATGGCTACACCTTC. Variable domain in full (rest from reference TRBV19 and TRBJ1-2): DGGITQSPKYLFRKEGQNVTLSCEQNLNHDAMYWYRQDPGQGLRLIYYSQIVNDFQKGDIAEGYSVSREKKESFPLTVTSAQKNPTAFYLCASSTSTGFYGYTFGSGTRLTVV.

This clone was picked up a small number of times. The chain links TRBV6-4 to TRBJ1-1; 7 bases align to TRBD1. Germline V gene data show CDR1 as MRHNA and CDR2 as SNTAGT. CDR3 length equals 14 residues. After removal of 5 bases from V and 2 bases from J, the junction contained 5 bases not matched to a gene. This CDR3 reads CASSRDSLNTEAFF. CDR3 DNA sequence: TGTGCCAGCAGTAGGGACAGCCTCAACACTGAAGCTTTCTTT.

The J gene is TRBJ2-3, the V gene TRBV4-1; D gene unclear. In germline, CDR1 is MGHRA, CDR2 YSYEKL. The CDR3 runs to 14 residues. Trimming removed 1 base from V and 5 bases from J, with 10 bases in between. This CDR3 reads CASSQVVVVDTQYF. CDR3 sequence (DNA): TGCGCCAGCAGCCAAGTGGTAGTTGTAGATACGCAGTATTTT.

J is TRBJ2-2 and V is TRBV28, with 9 positions matching TRBD1. CDR3 length: 16 amino acids. Germline V gene sequence: CDR1 MDHEN, CDR2 SYDVKM. Trimming removed 3 bases from V and 7 bases from J; junction bases left unmatched: 9. CDR3: CASSFTGQGTGGELFF. The CDR3 coding sequence is TGTGCCAGCAGTTTCACCGGACAGGGGACCGGCGGGGAGCTGTTTTTT.

A few counts support this clone. This sequence joins TRBV25-1 and TRBJ2-5, with TRBD1 matching 10 bases. J gave up 5 bases and V 0 bases, and 9 bases lay outside the gene matches. Germline V gene data show CDR1 as MGHDK and CDR2 as SYGVNS. This CDR3 is built from 17 residues. DNA of the CDR3: TGTGCCAGCAGTGAATACCTCACGACAGGGGGCGATGAGACCCAGTACTTC. This encodes CASSEYLTTGGDETQYF.

This chain links TRBV7-6 with TRBJ2-7; D remains ambiguous. Germline V gene sequence: CDR1 SGHVS, CDR2 FNYEAQ. V dropped 0 bases and J dropped 3 bases, with 6 bases sitting between them. There are 13 residues in the CDR3. As DNA, the CDR3 is TGTGCCAGCAGCTTAGCGGAGAGCTACGAGCAGTACTTC. Translated: CASSLAESYEQYF.

The chain recombines TRBV5-5 with TRBJ2-3; tentative D call: TRBD2 (5 bases). V dropped 0 bases and J dropped 1 base, with 9 bases sitting between them. CDR1 is SGHKS and CDR2 is YYEKEE in the germline V gene (reference sequence). The length of the CDR3 is 15 residues. CDR3 loop: CASSLGGPGTDTQYF. In DNA form, the CDR3 reads TGTGCCAGCAGCTTGGGAGGGCCCGGCACAGATACGCAGTATTTT.

The chain joins TRBV4-2 to TRBJ2-7; possibly TRBD1 for D (6 bases). Trimming removed 1 base at V and 5 bases at J, with 15 bases between. The CDR3 has 15 amino acids. Germline values: CDR1 LGHNA, CDR2 YNFKEQ. CDR3 residues: CASSQGGQQFDEQYF. Here the CDR3 DNA reads TGTGCCAGCAGCCAAGGCGGACAGCAGTTCGACGAGCAGTACTTC.

The table lists this clone with a count of one. The V gene is TRBV30, the J gene TRBJ1-1; no definite D call. Germline assignment: CDR1 GTSNPN and CDR2 SVGIG (reference sequence). The CDR3 is made up of 12 amino acids. The germline V and J ends were trimmed by 3 bases and 3 bases, with 8 bases remaining between them. CDR3 DNA sequence: TGTGCCTGGAGGGTCGAGGACACTGAAGCTTTCTTT. As protein: CAWRVEDTEAFF. Combining the CDR3 with reference TRBV30 and TRBJ1-1 gives the whole variable domain SQTIHQWPATLVQPVGSPLSLECTVEGTSNPNLYWYRQAAGRGLQLLFYSVGIGQISSEVPQNLSASRPQDRQFILSSKKLLLSDSGFYLCAWRVEDTEAFFGQGTRLTVV.

The count of this clone is one. The genes are TRBV25-1 and TRBJ1-1, with a possible D match to TRBD1 (6 bases). From germline, CDR1 is MGHDK and CDR2 SYGVNS. The V and J ends lost 1 base and 5 bases respectively, with 11 bases between them. This CDR3 region has 14 residues. The DNA of the CDR3 is TGTGCCAGCAGTGAATTGACAGGACGGACTGAAGCTTTCTTT. It specifies CASSELTGRTEAFF.

The V call is TRBV13, the J call TRBJ2-3; perhaps TRBD1 as D (6 bases). CDR3 size: 15 residues. Trimming left V 5 bases short and J 0 bases short, with 12 bases between. The germline CDR1 and CDR2 sequences are PRHDT and FYEKMQ (reference sequence). CDR3 nucleotide sequence: TGTGCCAGCAGCACCACGGGACAAAGCACAGATACGCAGTATTTT. Its translation: CASSTTGQSTDTQYF.

This clone is a singleton in its sample. The V gene is TRBV10-2, the J gene TRBJ2-3; the match to TRBD2 covers 14 bases. This CDR3 has 15 residues. Looked up from germline, CDR1 is WSHSY and CDR2 is SAAADI. The V segment lost 8 bases and the J segment 2 bases; nucleotides outside the gene matches: 3. The CDR3 DNA follows: TGCGCCAGCCGGGGACTAGCGGGAGACACAGATACGCAGTATTTT. Its protein product is CASRGLAGDTDTQYF.

The CDR3 nucleotides read TGTGCCAGCAGCCAAGCCCCACAGGGCTATAATTCACCCCTCCACTTT. Amino acids: CASSQAPQGYNSPLHF. This rearrangement joins TRBV4-2 to TRBJ1-6, with D possibly TRBD1 on 6 matching bases. The germline V gene encodes CDR1 LGHNA and CDR2 YNFKEQ. V was clipped by 1 base and J by 3 bases, with 10 bases between them. The CDR3 runs to 16 residues.

CDR3 DNA sequence: TGTGCCAGCAGCGTAGAGGGAGTACGCGCCGGGGAGCTGTTTTTT. It is translated as CASSVEGVRAGELFF. The chain recombines TRBV9 with TRBJ2-2; D is possibly TRBD2 (5 bases). V was cut by 0 bases and J by 6 bases, with 12 bases left in between. Germline loops: CDR1 SGDLS, CDR2 YYNGEE. The CDR3 sequence is 15 residues long.

This clone has just one count. The V call is TRBV19, the J call TRBJ2-2; 15 nucleotides match TRBD2. With 7 bases clipped from V and 5 bases from J, the junction kept 8 bases outside the gene matches. CDR3 size: 17 residues. Looked up from germline, CDR1 is LNHDA and CDR2 is SQIVND (reference sequence). In nucleotides, the CDR3 is TGTGCCAGTACCCATAGGGGACTAGCGGGAGGAACCGGGGAGCTGTTTTTT. This sequence encodes CASTHRGLAGGTGELFF.

The CDR3 protein is CASSIEWGQGLTGELFF. CDR3 nucleotide sequence: TGTGCCAGTAGTATAGAATGGGGACAAGGTCTGACCGGGGAGCTGTTTTTT. V gene TRBV19 combines with J gene TRBJ2-2; a weak D match, TRBD1 (6 bases). The germline V and J ends were trimmed by 0 bases and 5 bases, with 16 bases remaining between them. The CDR3 is made up of 17 amino acids. Germline V gene sequence: CDR1 LNHDA, CDR2 SQIVND (reference sequence).

This clone appeared a few times. V is TRBV4-3 and J is TRBJ1-4, with D unresolved. CDR1 is LGHNA and CDR2 is YSLEER in the germline V gene. Deletions cut 0 bases from V and 2 bases from J, with 13 bases between. The CDR3 runs 17 residues. The DNA for the CDR3 is TGCGCCAGCAGCCAAGATTTGGGAGTTGCCACTAATGAAAAACTGTTTTTT. Translating gives CASSQDLGVATNEKLFF.

This clone was observed a single time. The genes are TRBV7-3 and TRBJ2-1; unclear D gene. Trimming left V 5 bases short and J 0 bases short, with 14 bases between. This CDR3 spans 16 amino acids. In germline, CDR1 is SGHTA, CDR2 FQGTGA. This CDR3 is CASSPRGGFSYNEQFF. DNA of the CDR3: TGTGCCAGCAGCCCAAGAGGCGGTTTCTCCTACAATGAGCAGTTCTTC.

This rearrangement joins TRBV4-1 to TRBJ2-1; no firm D call. The V end lost 10 bases, the J end lost 1 base, and 8 bases lay between the germline ends. Germline CDR1 MGHRA, CDR2 YSYEKL. The CDR3 consists of 12 residues. The CDR3 loop is CATRTSYNEQFF. The CDR3 DNA reads TGCGCCACACGAACATCCTACAATGAGCAGTTCTTC.